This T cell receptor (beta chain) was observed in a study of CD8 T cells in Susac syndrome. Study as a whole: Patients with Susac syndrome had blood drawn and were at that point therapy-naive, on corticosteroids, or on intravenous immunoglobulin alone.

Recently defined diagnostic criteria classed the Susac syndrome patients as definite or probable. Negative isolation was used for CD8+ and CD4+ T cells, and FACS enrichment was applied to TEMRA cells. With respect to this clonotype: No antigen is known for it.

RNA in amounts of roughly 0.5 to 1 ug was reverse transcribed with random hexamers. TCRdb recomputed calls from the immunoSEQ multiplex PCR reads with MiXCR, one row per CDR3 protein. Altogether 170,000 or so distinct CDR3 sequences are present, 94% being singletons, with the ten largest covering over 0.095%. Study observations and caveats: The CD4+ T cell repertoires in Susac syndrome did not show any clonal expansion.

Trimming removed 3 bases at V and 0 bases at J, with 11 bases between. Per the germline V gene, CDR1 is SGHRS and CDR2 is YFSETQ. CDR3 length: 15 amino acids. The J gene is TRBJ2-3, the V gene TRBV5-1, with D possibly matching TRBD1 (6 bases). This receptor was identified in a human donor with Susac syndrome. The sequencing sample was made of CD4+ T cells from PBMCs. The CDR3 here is CASSSRQVSTDTQYF. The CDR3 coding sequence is TGCGCCAGCAGCTCACGACAGGTTAGCACAGATACGCAGTATTTT. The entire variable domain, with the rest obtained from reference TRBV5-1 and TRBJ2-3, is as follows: KAGVTQTPRYLIKTRGQQVTLSCSPISGHRSVSWYQQTPGQGLQFLFEYFSETQRNKGNFPGRFSGRQFSNSRSEMNVSTLELGDSALYLCASSSRQVSTDTQYFGPGTRLTVL.